These 29 T cell receptor beta chains were sequenced from one sample in a study of blood T cells in healthy people across ages. A second PCR, run for about 6 to 12 cycles, used a sample-barcoded 5' primer plus a J-beta primer mix. TCRdb reprocessed the 5' RACE reads via MiXCR and lists one record per CDR3 protein. The sample shows about 1.4 million distinct CDR3 sequences, 55% to 75% of them seen only once. The sequenced material came from blood. The source of these receptors is a man aged 18 to 30 in good health.

The chain links TRBV29-1 to TRBJ2-1, with 7 bases lining up with TRBD1. CDR1 and CDR2 (germline): SQVTM, ANQGSEA. The ends lost 7 bases at V and 8 bases at J; junction bases unmatched: 17. The CDR3 extends over 15 amino acids. The CDR3 nucleotides read TGCAGCGCTGCCGGGACAGAGCGGATTGGTTATGAGCAGTTCTTC. Its protein product is CSAAGTERIGYEQFF.

This clonotype has a handful of counts. The V call is TRBV4-1, the J call TRBJ2-7; TRBD2 matches at 11 bases. Trimming cost V 2 bases and J 4 bases; bases outside gene matches: 4. The CDR3 spans 15 residues. From germline, CDR1 is MGHRA and CDR2 YSYEKL. The DNA for the CDR3 is TGCGCCAGCAGCCAACTTGGGACTAGCGGATACGAGCAGTACTTC. This codes for CASSQLGTSGYEQYF.

This chain joins TRBV4-2 and TRBJ1-5, with TRBD1 identical over 7 bases. The V and J ends lost 1 base and 0 bases, in that order; junction bases with no gene match: 3. The CDR3 runs to 16 residues. Germline assignment: CDR1 LGHNA and CDR2 YNFKEQ. Here the CDR3 reads CASSQGTGYSNQPQHF. CDR3 nucleotides: TGTGCCAGCAGCCAAGGGACAGGATATAGCAATCAGCCCCAGCATTTT.

V is TRBV27 and J is TRBJ2-4, with D unclear. Judging by the DNA end, TRBJ2-7 fits better; the J call may be wrong. CDR1 is MNHEY and CDR2 is SMNVEV in the germline V gene (reference sequence). This CDR3 contains 13 residues. The CDR3 bases are TGTGCCAGCAGTTTCAGGCCGGCCTACGAGCAGTACTTC. Translated, it gives CASSFRPAYEQYF.

In the case of this clonotype: An end of the junction differs from the germline gene, which may be a read error. The chain uses TRBV5-1 and TRBJ2-7; D uncertain. CDR1 and CDR2 (germline): SGHRS, YFSETQ. The CDR3 length is 17 residues. The CDR3 sequence: CGSSLALRTRAPYEQYF. CDR3 coding DNA: TGCGGCAGCAGCTTGGCCCTACGAACAAGGGCGCCCTACGAGCAGTACTTC.

The chain employs TRBV4-1 and TRBJ1-5, with D perhaps matching TRBD1 (6 bases). The CDR3 is 16 amino acids. Trimming removed 4 bases at V and 0 bases at J, with 13 bases between. CDR1 and CDR2 from the germline V gene are MGHRA and YSYEKL. The CDR3 sequence is CASSRGQTYSNQPQHF. The CDR3 coding sequence is TGCGCCAGCAGCCGAGGACAGACCTATAGCAATCAGCCCCAGCATTTT.

CDR3 in DNA: TGTGCCAGCAGCTTAGGCCTTTATGAGCAGTTCTTC. Protein product: CASSLGLYEQFF. V is TRBV5-6 and J is TRBJ2-1; no clear D gene. V dropped 2 bases and J dropped 8 bases, with 8 bases sitting between them. The length of the CDR3 is 12 residues. CDR1 SGHDT and CDR2 YYEEEE come from the germline V gene.

V and J are TRBV12-3 or TRBV12-4 and TRBJ2-5; no definite D call. The DNA matches TRBJ2-7 better at its end, which makes the J call doubtful. The CDR3 consists of 14 residues. CDR3 amino acids: CASSFSWVNYEQYF. DNA of the CDR3: TGTGCCAGCAGTTTCTCTTGGGTTAACTACGAGCAGTACTTC.

Only a few counts were recorded for this clonotype. This rearrangement joins TRBV4-1 to TRBJ2-4; 9 bases agree with TRBD2. The DNA end is a closer match to TRBJ2-7, so the J assignment may be wrong. Germline CDR1 and CDR2: MGHRA and YSYEKL. The CDR3 consists of 15 residues. As DNA, the CDR3 is TGCGCCAGCAGCCAATCCGGGACTAGCATTTACGAGCAGTACTTC. It yields the protein CASSQSGTSIYEQYF.

This clonotype was detected a few times. This rearrangement joins TRBV6-1 to TRBJ1-6; D unresolved. The germline V and J ends were trimmed by 3 bases and 6 bases, with 9 bases remaining between them. CDR1 and CDR2 (germline): MNHNS, SASEGT. The CDR3 length is 14 residues. The CDR3 region is CASSDLQINSPLHF. CDR3 in DNA: TGTGCCAGCAGTGATCTACAGATTAATTCACCCCTCCACTTT.

The chain uses TRBV10-3 and TRBJ1-5; D is undetermined. In germline, CDR1 is ENHRY, CDR2 SYGVKD. The ends were cut back, 2 bases at V and 8 bases at J, with 16 bases in the middle. The CDR3 loop spans 15 amino acids. The CDR3 DNA follows: TGTGCCATCAGTGAGGGTCTGATGAGGGCAGAGCCCCAGCATTTT. Residues: CAISEGLMRAEPQHF.

This clonotype came up once. The chain recombines TRBV29-1 with TRBJ1-2; weak D call: TRBD1 (5 bases). CDR1 and CDR2 (germline): SQVTM, ANQGSEA. The V gene lost 4 bases and the J gene lost 8 bases, with 26 bases spanning the gap. The CDR3 sequence is 16 residues long. The CDR3 DNA reads as TGCAGCGTTGCCTTCCCGGCAGGCCACATCCCAGGGGGCTACACCTTC. Translation gives CSVAFPAGHIPGGYTF.

The V call is TRBV12-3 or TRBV12-4, the J call TRBJ1-2; tentative D call: TRBD1 (5 bases). Trimming removed 4 bases from V and 3 bases from J, with 12 bases in between. The CDR3 consists of 14 residues. Here the CDR3 reads CASSSLEGDYGYTF. Here the CDR3 DNA reads TGTGCCAGCAGTTCGCTCGAAGGGGACTATGGCTACACCTTC.

This sequence joins TRBV7-9 and TRBJ2-1; 7 bases fit TRBD2. Looked up from germline, CDR1 is SEHNR and CDR2 is FQNEAQ (reference sequence). This CDR3 has 16 residues. With 8 bases clipped from V and 5 bases from J, the junction kept 15 bases outside the gene matches. The CDR3 DNA reads as TGTGCCAGCGGAATACGGGGAGGGGATTCGAACAATGAGCAGTTCTTC. Encoded protein: CASGIRGGDSNNEQFF.

V is TRBV7-9 and J is TRBJ2-3; 8 bases match TRBD1. With V trimmed by 5 bases and J by 2 bases, 9 bases remained unmatched. Germline-derived CDR1 and CDR2 are SEHNR and FQNEAQ (reference sequence). CDR3 size: 16 residues. The CDR3 sequence is CASSPYGTGNTDTQYF. CDR3 nucleotides: TGTGCCAGCAGCCCCTACGGGACAGGCAACACAGATACGCAGTATTTT.

The rearrangement joins TRBV6-1 to TRBJ2-7; no clear D gene. From germline, CDR1 is MNHNS and CDR2 SASEGT. CDR3 length: 16 amino acids. V was trimmed by 8 bases and J by 3 bases, leaving 23 bases between them. CDR3 residues: CASRPLLSSVDYEQYF. CDR3 DNA: TGTGCCAGCCGCCCCCTATTATCGAGCGTCGACTACGAGCAGTACTTC.

The rearrangement joins TRBV7-6 to TRBJ1-2; the D is unclear. From germline, CDR1 is SGHVS and CDR2 FNYEAQ. CDR3 size: 18 residues. The V gene lost 2 bases and the J gene lost 4 bases, with 23 bases spanning the gap. Here the CDR3 reads CASSLNPDFEHTLYGYTF. The CDR3 DNA follows: TGTGCCAGCAGCTTAAATCCGGACTTCGAACACACTCTCTATGGCTACACCTTC.

The chain combines TRBV18 with TRBJ2-1; TRBD1 agrees at 7 bases. Germline V gives CDR1 KGHSH, CDR2 LQKENI. This CDR3 contains 14 residues. The junction had 5 bases not matched to a gene; V was cut back by 4 bases and J by 5 bases. CDR3 DNA sequence: TGTGCCAGCTCACTGGGACAGCCTGACAATGAGCAGTTCTTC. Its translation: CASSLGQPDNEQFF.

This chain joins TRBV12-3 or TRBV12-4 and TRBJ2-5; D gene unclear. With 8 bases removed from V and 7 bases from J, the gap between germline ends came to 11 bases. The CDR3 runs to 11 residues. The CDR3: CASGSDLTQYF. The CDR3 DNA follows: TGTGCCAGCGGGTCCGATTTGACCCAGTACTTC.

The rearrangement uses TRBV20-1 and TRBJ1-1; unclear D gene. Trimming removed 4 bases from V and 2 bases from J, with 20 bases in between. The CDR3 is 16 amino acids. The V gene's germline CDR1 is DFQATT and CDR2 SNEGSKA (reference sequence). This CDR3 reads CSATELGWEGNTEAFF. CDR3 nucleotides: TGCAGTGCTACAGAACTGGGATGGGAGGGCAACACTGAAGCTTTCTTT.

There are a few counts of this clonotype. The chain combines TRBV29-1 with TRBJ1-1, with no clear D. V lost 4 bases and J lost 5, with 14 bases in between. From germline, CDR1 is SQVTM and CDR2 ANQGSEA. The CDR3 extends over 13 amino acids. CDR3 nucleotides: TGCAGCGTTGTAAGGGTTGGGTCGACTGAAGCTTTCTTT. This encodes CSVVRVGSTEAFF.

CDR3 nucleotides: TGTGCCAGCAGCCGGACCCAGGGGGCATTTGAAAAACTGTTTTTT. Its translation is CASSRTQGAFEKLFF. V usage is TRBV7-9 and J usage is TRBJ1-4; 8 bases match TRBD1. Unmatched junction bases numbered 9, after V lost 5 bases and J lost 7 bases. The CDR3 consists of 15 residues. Germline CDR1 SEHNR, CDR2 FQNEAQ (reference sequence).

This clonotype was recorded only once. The chain recombines TRBV6-5 with TRBJ1-5, with D perhaps TRBD1 (5 bases). The CDR3 is made up of 16 amino acids. Germline V gives CDR1 MNHEY, CDR2 SVGAGI. Trimming shortened V by 5 bases and J by 2 bases, and 16 bases separated the two germline ends. The CDR3, as DNA: TGTGCCAGCAGTCGATACAGGTCAGGTGGCAATCAGCCCCAGCATTTT. Its protein product is CASSRYRSGGNQPQHF.

In its sample, this clonotype was seen a few times. The rearrangement links TRBV20-1 to TRBJ1-5; tentative D call: TRBD1 (5 bases). V was cut by 4 bases and J by 4 bases, with 17 bases left in between. CDR3 length: 15 residues. The V gene's germline CDR1 is DFQATT and CDR2 SNEGSKA (reference sequence). The DNA for the CDR3 is TGCAGTGCTACCCTAGACAGCGACCCTAATCAGCCCCAGCATTTT. Amino acid sequence: CSATLDSDPNQPQHF.

The rearrangement links TRBV7-6 to TRBJ2-7, with D maybe TRBD2 (7 bases). Germline loops: CDR1 SGHVS, CDR2 FNYEAQ. The germline V and J ends were trimmed by 1 base and 6 bases, with 19 bases remaining between them. The CDR3 consists of 16 residues. CDR3 DNA sequence: TGTGCCAGCAGCTTAGTGGCGGGGGCATCGTCCCTCGAGCAGTACTTC. Protein sequence: CASSLVAGASSLEQYF.

This rearrangement joins TRBV20-1 to TRBJ2-7; 7 nucleotides match TRBD1. Germline V gene sequence: CDR1 DFQATT, CDR2 SNEGSKA (reference sequence). After removal of 6 bases from V and 4 bases from J, the junction contained 15 bases not matched to a gene. The CDR3 totals 15 residues. The chain's CDR3 is CSADNRDRTTYEQYF. The CDR3 coding sequence is TGCAGTGCCGATAACCGGGACAGAACTACATACGAGCAGTACTTC.

The chain has TRBV7-8 and TRBJ1-2; D is ambiguous. The germline V and J ends were trimmed by 10 bases and 0 bases, with 12 bases remaining between them. Germline assignment: CDR1 SGHVS and CDR2 FQNEAQ. The CDR3 has 13 residues. CDR3 nucleotides: TGTGCCACCCGACCGAGAGCTAACTATGGCTACACCTTC. Amino acid sequence: CATRPRANYGYTF.

J is TRBJ1-2 and V is TRBV29-1, with D perhaps TRBD1 (5 bases). CDR3 length: 15 amino acids. CDR1 and CDR2 from the germline V gene are SQVTM and ANQGSEA. Trimming removed 4 bases at V and 3 bases at J, with 18 bases between. CDR3 amino acids: CSVATEPGPYYGYTF. The CDR3 nucleotides read TGCAGCGTTGCGACGGAACCGGGACCCTACTATGGCTACACCTTC.

This clonotype was counted once. The rearrangement joins TRBV12-3 or TRBV12-4 to TRBJ1-4; unclear D gene. With 5 bases removed from V and 11 bases from J, the gap between germline ends came to 21 bases. This CDR3 comprises 15 residues. CDR3 nucleotides: TGTGCCAGCAGTGAAGGAAACTTCCGGACGGAGAAACTGTTTTTT. Translated, it gives CASSEGNFRTEKLFF.